This T cell receptor (beta chain) was observed in a study of T cells in Graves' hyperthyroidism and ophthalmopathy. Researchers amplified the TCR beta CDR3 regions from RNA transcripts. RT-PCR in the first round (using the HTBI primer set) targeted the TCR CDR3. TCRdb called the multiplex PCR reads again in MiXCR, with one record for every CDR3 protein. The table shows around 270,000 distinct CDR3 sequences, with less than 20% occurring only once. There are 15 residues in the CDR3. The germline gives CDR1 MGHRA, CDR2 YSYEKL. As concerns this clonotype: One junction end does not reproduce the germline sequence, and a read error may be involved.

The chain employs TRBV4-1 and TRBJ2-7; 8 nucleotides agree with TRBD2. The TCR comes from a man in his fifties or sixties with Graves' ophthalmopathy. Sequenced input: blood. CDR3 DNA sequence: TGTGCCAGCAGCCTCCTTGGGCCTAGCGGGCACGAGCAGTACTTC. Translated, it gives CASSLLGPSGHEQYF.